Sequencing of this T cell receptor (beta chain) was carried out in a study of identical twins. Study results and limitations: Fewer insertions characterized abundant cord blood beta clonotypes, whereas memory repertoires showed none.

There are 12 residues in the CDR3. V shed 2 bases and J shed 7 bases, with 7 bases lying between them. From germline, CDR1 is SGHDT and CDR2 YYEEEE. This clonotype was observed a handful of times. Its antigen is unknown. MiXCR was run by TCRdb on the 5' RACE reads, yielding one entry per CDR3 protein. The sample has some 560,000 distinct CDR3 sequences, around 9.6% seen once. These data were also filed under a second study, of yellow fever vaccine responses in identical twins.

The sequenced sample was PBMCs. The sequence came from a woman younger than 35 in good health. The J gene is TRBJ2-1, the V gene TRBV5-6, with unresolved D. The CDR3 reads CASSFSRNEQFF. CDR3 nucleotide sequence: TGTGCCAGCAGCTTTTCGAGAAATGAGCAGTTCTTC.